This T cell receptor (beta chain) was sequenced during a study of blood T cell repertoires in COVID-19. Study-level background: The study drew acute and convalescent COVID-19 samples from the United States, Italy and Spain.

Data came from immunoSEQ multiplex PCR; TCRdb stores just in-frame clones and leaves some out. The sample shows 250,000 to 350,000 clones, about nine tenths of them seen only once. With respect to this clone: Other DNA sequences in the same sample also yield this CDR3.

Followed over time, Seattle patients had been enrolled while infection was active. CDR1 is MNHEY, CDR2 SMNVEV, per germline (reference sequence). CDR3 length: 13 residues. The J segment lost 3 bases and the V segment lost 5 bases, leaving 3 bases of the junction unmatched. The V call is TRBV27, the J call TRBJ1-2; 7 bases match TRBD1. The sequence was obtained from a woman aged 25 to 39 with COVID-19, enrolled during active disease. Specimen: peripheral blood. Here the CDR3 reads CASSVTGDYGYTF. The CDR3 DNA reads as TGTGCCAGCAGTGTTACAGGGGACTATGGCTACACCTTC.